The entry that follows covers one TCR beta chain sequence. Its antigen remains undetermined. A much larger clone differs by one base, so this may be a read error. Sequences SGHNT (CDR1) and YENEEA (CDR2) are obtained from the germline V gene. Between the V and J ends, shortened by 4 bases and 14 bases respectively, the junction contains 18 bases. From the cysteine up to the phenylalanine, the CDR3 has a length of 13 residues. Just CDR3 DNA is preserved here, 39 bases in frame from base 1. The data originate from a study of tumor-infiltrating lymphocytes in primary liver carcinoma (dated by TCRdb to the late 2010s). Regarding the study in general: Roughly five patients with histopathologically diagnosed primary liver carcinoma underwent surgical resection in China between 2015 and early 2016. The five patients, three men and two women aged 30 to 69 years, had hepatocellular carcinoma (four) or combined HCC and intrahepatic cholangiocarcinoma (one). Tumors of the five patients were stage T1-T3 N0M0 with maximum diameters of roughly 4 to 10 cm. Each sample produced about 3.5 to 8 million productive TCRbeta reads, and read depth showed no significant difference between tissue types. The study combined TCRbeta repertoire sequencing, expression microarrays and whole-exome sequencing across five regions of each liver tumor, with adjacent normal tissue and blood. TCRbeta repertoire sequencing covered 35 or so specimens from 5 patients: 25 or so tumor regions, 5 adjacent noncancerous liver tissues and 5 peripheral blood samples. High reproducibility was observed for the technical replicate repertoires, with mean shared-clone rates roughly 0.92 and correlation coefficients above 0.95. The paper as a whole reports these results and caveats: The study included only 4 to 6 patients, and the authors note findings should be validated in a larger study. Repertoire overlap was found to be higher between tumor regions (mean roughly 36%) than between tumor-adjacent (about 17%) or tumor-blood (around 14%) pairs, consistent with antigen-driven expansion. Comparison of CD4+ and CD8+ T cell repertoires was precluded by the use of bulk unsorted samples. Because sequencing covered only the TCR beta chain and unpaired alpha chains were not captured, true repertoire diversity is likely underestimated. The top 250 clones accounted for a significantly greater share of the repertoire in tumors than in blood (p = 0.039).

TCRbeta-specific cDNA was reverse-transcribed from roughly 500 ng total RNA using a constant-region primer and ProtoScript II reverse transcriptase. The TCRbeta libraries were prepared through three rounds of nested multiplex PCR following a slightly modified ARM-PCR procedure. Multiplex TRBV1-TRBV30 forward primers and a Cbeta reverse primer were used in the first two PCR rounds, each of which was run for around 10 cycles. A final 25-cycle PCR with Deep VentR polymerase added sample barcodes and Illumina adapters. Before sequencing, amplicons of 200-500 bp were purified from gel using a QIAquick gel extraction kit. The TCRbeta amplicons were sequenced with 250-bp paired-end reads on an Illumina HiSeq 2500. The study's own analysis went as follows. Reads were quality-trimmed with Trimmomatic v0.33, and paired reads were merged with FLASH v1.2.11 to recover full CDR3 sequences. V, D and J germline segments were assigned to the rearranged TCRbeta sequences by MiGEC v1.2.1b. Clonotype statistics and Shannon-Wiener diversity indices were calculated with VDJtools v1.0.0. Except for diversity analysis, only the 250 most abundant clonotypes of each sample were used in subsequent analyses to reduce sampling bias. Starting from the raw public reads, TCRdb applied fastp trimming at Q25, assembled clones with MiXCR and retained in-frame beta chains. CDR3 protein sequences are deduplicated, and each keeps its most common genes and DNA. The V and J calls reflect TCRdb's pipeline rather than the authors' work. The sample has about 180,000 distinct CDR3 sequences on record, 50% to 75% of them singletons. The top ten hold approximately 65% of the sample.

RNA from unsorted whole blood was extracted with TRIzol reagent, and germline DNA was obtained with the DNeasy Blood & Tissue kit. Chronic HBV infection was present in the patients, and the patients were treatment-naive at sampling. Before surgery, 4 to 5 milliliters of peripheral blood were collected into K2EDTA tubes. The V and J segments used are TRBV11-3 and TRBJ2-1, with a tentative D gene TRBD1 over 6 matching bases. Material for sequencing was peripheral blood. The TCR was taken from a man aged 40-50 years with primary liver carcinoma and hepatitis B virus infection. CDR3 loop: CASSSGRGEGEFF. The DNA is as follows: TGTGCCAGCAGCTCCGGACGGGGAGAGGGGGAGTTCTTC.